This is a list of T cell receptor beta chains from one sample in a study of PD-1 blockade in classical Hodgkin lymphoma. Some clones are missing from TCRdb's copy, which holds only in-frame ones; the method was immunoSEQ multiplex PCR. The profile shows about 84,000 clones, around 90% of them singletons. The sample here was peripheral blood mononuclear cells (PBMCs), taken at baseline. All receptors come from a human donor with classical Hodgkin lymphoma. The CDR3 runs from the conserved cysteine through the conserved F or W. The order of the fields is V gene, D gene, clone size, J gene, CDR3 protein, CDR3 DNA. A D gene is named only where the DNA matches it firmly. Clone size is given for some rows only: seen once, a few or many times, or a class if the clone is expanded.

>TRBV7-2|-|-|TRBJ2-2
CASRDGIYTGELFF
TGTGCCAGTAGGGACGGGATATACACCGGGGAGCTGTTTTTT
>TRBV4-3|TRBD2|-|TRBJ2-7
CASSQEGGRAGVQYF
TGCGCCAGCAGCCAAGAGGGGGGGAGGGCCGGCGTGCAGTACTTC
>TRBV5-5|-|-|TRBJ2-5
CASILGGLAGRETQYF
-
>TRBV10-3|TRBD2|-|TRBJ2-2
CAINRGGHTGELFF
TGTGCCATCAACCGGGGGGGGCACACCGGGGAGCTGTTTTTT
>TRBV11-2|-|-|TRBJ1-3
CASSLIQGLGNTIYF
TGTGCCAGCAGCTTAATACAGGGTCTAGGAAACACCATATATTTT
>TRBV5-1|-|-|TRBJ1-6
CASSAGTVNSPLHF
TGCGCCAGCAGCGCCGGGACGGTTAATTCACCCCTCCACTTT
>TRBV4-1|TRBD1|-|TRBJ1-1
CASSQLLNRGSNTEAFF
TGCGCCAGCAGCCAACTCCTAAACAGGGGGAGTAACACTGAAGCTTTCTTT
>TRBV10-3|-|-|TRBJ1-3
CAIRAVSSGNTIYF
TGTGCCATCAGAGCCGTCTCTAGCGGAAACACCATATATTTT
>TRBV28|-|-|TRBJ2-7
CASSLQGGGREQYF
TGTGCCAGCAGTCTCCAAGGGGGGGGCCGCGAGCAGTACTTC
>TRBV6-5|TRBD1|-|TRBJ1-4
CASSYGGTGYEKLFF
TGTGCCAGCAGTTACGGCGGGACAGGGTATGAAAAACTGTTTTTT
>TRBV5-3|TRBD1|-|TRBJ1-1
CARSVRQGSTEAFF
TGTGCCAGAAGCGTCCGACAGGGGAGCACTGAAGCTTTCTTT
>TRBV27|TRBD2|-|TRBJ2-3
CASSIQLAGGPDTQYF
TGTGCCAGCAGTATTCAACTAGCGGGAGGGCCAGATACGCAGTATTTT
>TRBV7-9|TRBD2|-|TRBJ2-1
CASSFEAGGPYNEQFF
TGTGCCAGCAGCTTCGAAGCGGGAGGGCCGTACAATGAGCAGTTCTTC
>TRBV10-1|-|few|TRBJ1-5
CASSEIRDQPQHF
TGCGCCAGCTCGGAAATACGGGACCAGCCCCAGCATTTT
>TRBV7-9|TRBD2|-|TRBJ2-3
CAPSGTSTDTQYF
TGTGCCCCTAGCGGGACTAGCACAGATACGCAGTATTTT
>TRBV6-6|TRBD1|-|TRBJ1-5
CASRLQGSNQPQHF
TGTGCCAGCAGACTACAGGGGAGCAATCAGCCCCAGCATTTT
>TRBV5-5|TRBD2|-|TRBJ2-3
CASSFPSGRADTDTQYF
TGTGCCAGCAGCTTCCCTAGCGGGAGGGCAGACACAGATACGCAGTATTTT
>TRBV6-5|-|-|TRBJ1-2
CASSYSTKLGGGYTF
TGTGCCAGCAGTTACTCGACCAAGTTAGGGGGTGGCTACACCTTC
>TRBV2|-|-|TRBJ1-3
CASHPGAGNTIYF
TGTGCCAGCCACCCAGGGGCTGGAAACACCATATATTTT
>TRBV19|-|-|TRBJ1-5
CASSKVYSNQPQHF
TGTGCCAGTAGTAAGGTCTATAGCAATCAGCCCCAGCATTTT
>TRBV6-1|-|-|TRBJ1-1
CASSEVSGANTEAFF
TGTGCCAGCAGTGAAGTCTCAGGTGCAAACACTGAAGCTTTCTTT
>TRBV2|-|-|TRBJ1-3
CASSDFSSGNTIYF
TGTGCCAGCAGTGACTTCAGCTCTGGAAACACCATATATTTT
>TRBV5-1|-|-|TRBJ1-2
CASSPDVGGYTF
TGCGCCAGCAGCCCGGACGTAGGTGGCTACACCTTC
>TRBV5-1|TRBD1|few|TRBJ1-4
CASSSEYGTGEGEKLFF
TGCGCCAGCAGCTCGGAATATGGGACAGGGGAAGGTGAAAAACTGTTTTTT
>TRBV2|-|-|TRBJ1-5
CASTERAGSNQPQHF
TGTGCCAGCACCGAGAGGGCAGGGTCCAATCAGCCCCAGCATTTT
>TRBV4-2|-|-|TRBJ2-3
CASSQDRDTQYF
TGTGCCAGCAGCCAAGATCGGGATACGCAGTATTTT
>TRBV30|-|-|TRBJ1-1
CAWRLRGGNTEAFF
TGTGCCTGGAGGTTACGAGGCGGCAACACTGAAGCTTTCTTT
>TRBV10-1|-|few|TRBJ1-1
CASSEGDRLTAFF
TGCGCCAGCAGTGAGGGTGATAGGCTTACGGCTTTCTTT